Below are 12 T cell receptor beta chains sequenced from a single sample in a study of blood T cell repertoires in COVID-19. TCRdb's copy holds only in-frame clones and misses some; the assay was immunoSEQ multiplex PCR. The table shows 55,000 to 70,000 clones, with around nine tenths occurring only once. Sequenced sample: peripheral blood. These receptors came from a human donor in a cohort sampled during active COVID-19.

The chain carries TRBV28 and TRBJ1-5; D call uncertain. The CDR3 is 14 amino acids. Germline CDR1 MDHEN, CDR2 SYDVKM. Trimming pared 6 bases from V and 7 bases from J, leaving 16 bases between. The CDR3 protein is CASRPGSGRQPQHF. CDR3 sequence (DNA): TGTGCCAGCAGGCCGGGGTCGGGGAGGCAGCCCCAGCATTTT. Supplemented by reference TRBV28 and TRBJ1-5, the full variable domain reads DVKVTQSSRYLVKRTGEKVFLECVQDMDHENMFWYRQDPGLGLRLIYFSYDVKMKEKGDIPEGYSVSREKKERFSLILESASTNQTSMYLCASRPGSGRQPQHFGDGTRLSIL.

This chain uses TRBV18 with TRBJ2-7; 12 bases align to TRBD1. The CDR3 has 14 residues. Germline CDR1 is KGHSH and CDR2 is LQKENI. The V gene end was trimmed by 6 bases and the J gene end by 7 bases; junction bases not matched to a gene: 7. The CDR3 loop reads CASSPGTGGREQYF. As DNA, the CDR3 is TGTGCCAGCTCCCCCGGGACAGGGGGCCGGGAGCAGTACTTC.

This sequence joins TRBV28 and TRBJ1-3; 10 bases match TRBD1. Germline assignment: CDR1 MDHEN and CDR2 SYDVKM. This CDR3 is built from 16 residues. V shed 5 bases and J 7 bases; nucleotides not matched to a gene: 11. The chain's CDR3 is CASSGFGTGVRNTIYF. The CDR3 DNA follows: TGTGCCAGCAGTGGGTTTGGGACAGGGGTACGGAACACCATATATTTT.

The V and J genes are TRBV7-2 and TRBJ2-5; D unresolved. The V end lost 5 bases, the J end lost 5 bases, and 9 bases lay between the germline ends. CDR3 length: 12 residues. The germline V gene has CDR1 SGHTA and CDR2 FQGNSA. CDR3 DNA: TGTGCCAGCAGCCACACGGAGGAGACCCAGTACTTC. Its protein product is CASSHTEETQYF.

The V call is TRBV7-8, the J call TRBJ1-2, with a tentative D call TRBD1 (5 bases). Germline values: CDR1 SGHVS, CDR2 FQNEAQ. Trimming cost V 5 bases and J 0 bases, with 16 bases left between them. The CDR3 runs to 16 residues. The CDR3 nucleotides are TGTGCCAGCAGCCCCCCAGGGCGGGAAGCTAACTATGGCTACACCTTC. It yields the protein CASSPPGREANYGYTF.

Written as DNA, the CDR3 is TGTGCCAGCAGCCCGACAGGGGTTGAAGCTTTCTTT. This encodes CASSPTGVEAFF. The chain links TRBV6-6 to TRBJ1-1; 8 nucleotides align to TRBD1. J gave up 7 bases and V 6 bases, and 4 bases lay outside the gene matches. Germline CDR1 reads MNHNY; CDR2 reads SVGAGI (reference sequence). CDR3 length equals 12 residues.

The rearrangement joins TRBV5-4 to TRBJ1-2, with 9 bases that match TRBD1. The length of the CDR3 is 13 residues. Looked up from germline, CDR1 is SGHNT and CDR2 is YYREEE (reference sequence). J gave up 11 bases and V 0 bases, and 5 bases lay outside the gene matches. The CDR3 region is CASSLVGDREYTF. In nucleotides, the CDR3 is TGTGCCAGCAGCTTGGTAGGGGACAGGGAATACACCTTC.

The chain carries TRBV27 and TRBJ2-3; a possible D gene is TRBD1 (5 bases). Trimming removed 5 bases from V and 4 bases from J, with 25 bases in between. This CDR3 has 18 amino acids. Germline V gives CDR1 MNHEY, CDR2 SMNVEV (reference sequence). The DNA for the CDR3 is TGTGCCAGCAGTCACCCTAGGCTTGGAAGCAGGGCAGCAGATACGCAGTATTTT. It encodes CASSHPRLGSRAADTQYF.

The CDR3 DNA reads TGTGCCATCAGCGCAAACAGGGGGCTTGGCTACACCTTC. It translates to CAISANRGLGYTF. The chain carries TRBV10-3 and TRBJ1-2; 9 positions match TRBD1. Germline V gene lookup returns CDR1 ENHRY and CDR2 SYGVKD. The junction had 6 bases not matched to a gene; V was cut back by 6 bases and J by 7 bases. The CDR3 totals 13 residues.

This chain connects TRBV2 to TRBJ2-7, with TRBD1 as a possible D gene (5 bases). Germline V lookup: CDR1 SNHLY, CDR2 FYNNEI. The length of the CDR3 is 14 residues. V lost 2 bases and J lost 2, with 10 bases in between. The CDR3 nucleotides read TGTGCCAGCAGTGAACGATTAGGGGCCTACGAGCAGTACTTC. Protein sequence: CASSERLGAYEQYF.

J is TRBJ2-7 and V is TRBV25-1; 8 positions match TRBD1. V lost 2 bases to trimming and J lost 3 bases; unmatched junction nucleotides: 3. This CDR3 comprises 14 residues. Germline loops: CDR1 MGHDK, CDR2 SYGVNS. The CDR3 loop reads CASSELGTGYEQYF. The CDR3 DNA reads as TGTGCCAGCAGTGAACTCGGGACAGGCTACGAGCAGTACTTC.

In its sample, this clone was seen once. The chain carries TRBV4-1 and TRBJ2-7, with a tentative D call TRBD1 (6 bases). The V end was cut by 4 bases, the J end by 2 bases, with 15 bases between. This CDR3 contains 15 residues. The germline gives CDR1 MGHRA, CDR2 YSYEKL. The CDR3 region is CASSRGQIIAYEQYF. The CDR3 DNA is TGCGCCAGCAGCCGCGGACAGATTATTGCCTACGAGCAGTACTTC.